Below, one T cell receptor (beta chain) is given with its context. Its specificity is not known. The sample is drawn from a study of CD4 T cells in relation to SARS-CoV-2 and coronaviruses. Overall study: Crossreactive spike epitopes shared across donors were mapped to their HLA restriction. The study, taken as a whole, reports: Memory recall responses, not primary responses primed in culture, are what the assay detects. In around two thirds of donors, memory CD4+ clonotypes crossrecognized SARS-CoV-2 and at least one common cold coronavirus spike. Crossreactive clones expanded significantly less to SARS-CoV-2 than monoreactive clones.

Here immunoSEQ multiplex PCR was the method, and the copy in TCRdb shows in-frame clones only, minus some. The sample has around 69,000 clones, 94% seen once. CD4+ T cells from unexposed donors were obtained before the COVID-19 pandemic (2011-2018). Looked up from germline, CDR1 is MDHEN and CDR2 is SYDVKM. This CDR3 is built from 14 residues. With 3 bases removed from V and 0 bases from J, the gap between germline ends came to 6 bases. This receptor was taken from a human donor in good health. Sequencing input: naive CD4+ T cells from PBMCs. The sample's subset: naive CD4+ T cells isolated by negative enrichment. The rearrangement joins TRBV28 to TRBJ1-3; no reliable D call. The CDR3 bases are TGTGCCAGCAGTTTCCACGGCTCTGGAAACACCATATATTTT. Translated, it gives CASSFHGSGNTIYF.